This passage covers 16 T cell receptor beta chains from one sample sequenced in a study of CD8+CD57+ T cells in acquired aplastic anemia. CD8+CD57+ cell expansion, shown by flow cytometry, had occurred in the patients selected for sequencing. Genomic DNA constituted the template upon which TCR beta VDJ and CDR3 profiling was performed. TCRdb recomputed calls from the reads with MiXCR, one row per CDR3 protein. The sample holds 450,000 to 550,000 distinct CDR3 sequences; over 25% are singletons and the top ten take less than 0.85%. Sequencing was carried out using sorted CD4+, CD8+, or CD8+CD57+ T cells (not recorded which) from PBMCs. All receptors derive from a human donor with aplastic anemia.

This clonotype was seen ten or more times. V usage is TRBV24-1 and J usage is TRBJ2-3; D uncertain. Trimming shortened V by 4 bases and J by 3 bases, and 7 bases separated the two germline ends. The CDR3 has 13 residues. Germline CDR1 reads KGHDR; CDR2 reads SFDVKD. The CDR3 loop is CATSELVTDTQYF. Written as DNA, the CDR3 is TGTGCCACCAGTGAGCTAGTGACAGATACGCAGTATTTT.

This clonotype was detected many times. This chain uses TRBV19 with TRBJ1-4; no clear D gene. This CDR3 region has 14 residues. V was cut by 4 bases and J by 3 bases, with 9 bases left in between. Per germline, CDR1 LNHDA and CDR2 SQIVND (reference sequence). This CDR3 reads CASSNRQANEKLFF. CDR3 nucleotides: TGTGCCAGTAGTAATCGTCAGGCTAATGAAAAACTGTTTTTT.

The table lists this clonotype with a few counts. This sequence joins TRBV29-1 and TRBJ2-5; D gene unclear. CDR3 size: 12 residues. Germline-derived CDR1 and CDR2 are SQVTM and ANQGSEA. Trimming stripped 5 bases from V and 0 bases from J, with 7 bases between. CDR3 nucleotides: TGCAGCGTTCGGATGTACCAAGAGACCCAGTACTTC. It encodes CSVRMYQETQYF.

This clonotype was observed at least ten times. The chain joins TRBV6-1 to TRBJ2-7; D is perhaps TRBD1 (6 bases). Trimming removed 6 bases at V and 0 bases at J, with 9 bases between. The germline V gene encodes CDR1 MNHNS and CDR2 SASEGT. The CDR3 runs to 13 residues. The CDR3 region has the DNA TGTGCCAGCAGGACAGGTAACTCCTACGAGCAGTACTTC. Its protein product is CASRTGNSYEQYF.

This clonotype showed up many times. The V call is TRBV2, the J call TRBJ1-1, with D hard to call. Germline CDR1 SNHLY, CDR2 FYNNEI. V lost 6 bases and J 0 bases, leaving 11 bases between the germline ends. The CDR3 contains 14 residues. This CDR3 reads CASREHLLNTEAFF. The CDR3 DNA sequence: TGTGCCAGCAGGGAACATTTGTTGAACACTGAAGCTTTCTTT.

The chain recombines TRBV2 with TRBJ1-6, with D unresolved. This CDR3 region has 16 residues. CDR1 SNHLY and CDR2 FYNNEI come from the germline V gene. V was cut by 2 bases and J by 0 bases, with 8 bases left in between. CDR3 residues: CASSESVISYNSPLHF. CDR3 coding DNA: TGTGCCAGCAGTGAATCGGTGATCTCCTATAATTCACCCCTCCACTTT. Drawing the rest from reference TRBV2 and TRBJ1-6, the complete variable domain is EPEVTQTPSHQVTQMGQEVILRCVPISNHLYFYWYRQILGQKVEFLVSFYNNEISEKSEIFDDQFSVERPDGSNFTLKIRSTKLEDSAMYFCASSESVISYNSPLHFGNGTRLTVT.

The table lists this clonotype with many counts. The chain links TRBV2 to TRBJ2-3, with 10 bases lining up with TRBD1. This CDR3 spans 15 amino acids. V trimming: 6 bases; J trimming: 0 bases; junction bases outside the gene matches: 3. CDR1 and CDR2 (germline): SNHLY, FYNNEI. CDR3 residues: CASRGQGRSTDTQYF. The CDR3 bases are TGTGCCAGCAGGGGACAGGGGAGAAGCACAGATACGCAGTATTTT.

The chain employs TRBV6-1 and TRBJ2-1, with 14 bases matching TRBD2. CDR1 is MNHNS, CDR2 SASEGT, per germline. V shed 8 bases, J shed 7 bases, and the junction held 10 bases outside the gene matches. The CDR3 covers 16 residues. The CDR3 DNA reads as TGTGCCAGCGCCTTTAACGGACTAGCGGGGGGTAATGAGCAGTTCTTC. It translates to CASAFNGLAGGNEQFF.

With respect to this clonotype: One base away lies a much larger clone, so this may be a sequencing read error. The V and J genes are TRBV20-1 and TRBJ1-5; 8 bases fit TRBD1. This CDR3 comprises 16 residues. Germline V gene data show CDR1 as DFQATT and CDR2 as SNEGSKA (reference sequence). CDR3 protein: CSAPPHDRGGNQPQPF. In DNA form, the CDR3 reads TGCAGTGCTCCGCCACATGACAGGGGTGGTAATCAGCCCCAGCCTTTT.

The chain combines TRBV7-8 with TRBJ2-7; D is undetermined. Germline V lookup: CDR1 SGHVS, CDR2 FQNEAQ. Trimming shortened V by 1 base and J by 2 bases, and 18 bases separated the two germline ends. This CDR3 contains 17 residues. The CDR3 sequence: CASSLERVTSTPYEQYF. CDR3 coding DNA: TGTGCCAGCAGCTTAGAACGGGTTACCTCGACCCCCTACGAGCAGTACTTC.

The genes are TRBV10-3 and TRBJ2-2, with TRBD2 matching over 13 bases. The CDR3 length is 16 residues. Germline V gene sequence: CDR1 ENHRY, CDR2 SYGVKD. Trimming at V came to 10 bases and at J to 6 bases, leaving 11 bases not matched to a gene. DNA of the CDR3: TGTGCCAGCAGCGAAACTAGCGGGGGGGCAGCCGGGGAGCTGTTTTTT. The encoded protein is CASSETSGGAAGELFF.

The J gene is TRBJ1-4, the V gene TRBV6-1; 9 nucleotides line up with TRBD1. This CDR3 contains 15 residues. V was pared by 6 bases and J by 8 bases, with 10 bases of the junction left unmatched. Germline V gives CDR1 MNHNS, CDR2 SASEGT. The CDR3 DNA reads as TGTGCCAGCAGCACGACAGGGGGGATAAGGGAAAAACTGTTTTTT. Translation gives CASSTTGGIREKLFF.

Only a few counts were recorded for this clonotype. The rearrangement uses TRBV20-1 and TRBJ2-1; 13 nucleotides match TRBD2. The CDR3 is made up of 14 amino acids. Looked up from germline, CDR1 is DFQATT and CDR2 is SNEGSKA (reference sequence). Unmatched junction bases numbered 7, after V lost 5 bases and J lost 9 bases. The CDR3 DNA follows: TGCAGTGCTCCCGGGACTAGCGGGGAGGGTGAGCAGTTCTTC. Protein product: CSAPGTSGEGEQFF.

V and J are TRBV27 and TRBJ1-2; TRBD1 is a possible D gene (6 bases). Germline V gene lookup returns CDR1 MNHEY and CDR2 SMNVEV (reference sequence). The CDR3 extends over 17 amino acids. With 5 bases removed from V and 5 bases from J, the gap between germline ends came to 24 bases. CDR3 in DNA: TGTGCCAGCAGTCGAGCCTGGGGGCGGCGTGTAGGGTATGGCTACACCTTC. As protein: CASSRAWGRRVGYGYTF.

The chain's CDR3 is CASSLAGRREEKLFF. CDR3 nucleotides: TGTGCCAGTAGTCTAGCGGGGAGGAGGGAAGAAAAACTGTTTTTT. The genes are TRBV19 and TRBJ1-4; D is unclear. Germline lookup yields CDR1 LNHDA and CDR2 SQIVND (reference sequence). The CDR3 runs to 15 residues. Deletions cut 5 bases from V and 8 bases from J, with 18 bases between.

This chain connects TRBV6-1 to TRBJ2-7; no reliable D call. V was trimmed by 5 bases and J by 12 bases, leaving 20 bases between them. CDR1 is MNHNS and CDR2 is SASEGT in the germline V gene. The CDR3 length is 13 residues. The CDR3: CASSRAEDGSRYF. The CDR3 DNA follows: TGTGCCAGCAGTCGGGCCGAGGACGGATCAAGGTACTTC.